Sequencing of this TCR beta chain was carried out in a study of blood T cell repertoires in COVID-19. Repertoires were generated with immunoSEQ multiplex PCR, while TCRdb's copy carries only in-frame clones and drops some. The sample consists of roughly 390,000 clones, around 87% of them appearing once. The CDR3 covers 14 residues. CDR1 SGHKS and CDR2 YYEKEE come from the germline V gene (reference sequence). Losses at the gene ends were 0 bases for V and 6 bases for J; bases not matched to a gene: 2. V usage is TRBV5-5 and J usage is TRBJ2-7, with 11 bases aligning to TRBD2. The clonotype was recovered from a woman in her 30s with COVID-19, enrolled during active disease. Material: peripheral blood. Written as DNA, the CDR3 is TGTGCCAGCAGCTTGGGACTAGCGGGAAGCGAGCAGTACTTC. It translates to CASSLGLAGSEQYF. Together with reference TRBV5-5 and TRBJ2-7, the CDR3 gives the full variable domain: DAGVTQSPTHLIKTRGQQVTLRCSPISGHKSVSWYQQVLGQGPQFIFQYYEKEERGRGNFPDRFSARQFPNYSSELNVNALLLGDSALYLCASSLGLAGSEQYFGPGTRLTVT.